One and the same sample provided the 14 T cell receptor beta chains below, sequenced in a study of T-cell reconstitution after alpha-beta-depleted transplantation in children. Researchers prepared the TCRbeta library using unique molecular identifiers, the study reports. TCRdb recomputed calls from the PCR reads with MiXCR, one row per CDR3 protein. The sample comprises 580,000 or so distinct CDR3 sequences, under 25% of which are singletons, and roughly 14% rests with the top ten. This sample comprised PBMCs, mostly from graft donor cells, obtained 360 days after TCRalphabeta/CD19-depleted stem cell transplant. The receptors originated from a boy under two years old who had a stem cell transplant for acute myeloid leukemia, so the T cells may come from the graft donor.

The chain uses TRBV12-3 or TRBV12-4 and TRBJ2-3; 7 bases are shared with TRBD1. The ends lost 4 bases at V and 2 bases at J; junction bases unmatched: 6. This CDR3 has 15 amino acids. For the CDR3, the DNA is TGTGCCAGCAGTTCAGACAGGGCCTTCACAGATACGCAGTATTTT. It is translated as CASSSDRAFTDTQYF.

V gene TRBV6-2 or TRBV6-3 combines with J gene TRBJ2-1; 16 nucleotides line up with TRBD2. V was pared by 5 bases and J by 0 bases, with 16 bases of the junction left unmatched. The CDR3 spans 22 residues. Germline assignment: CDR1 MNHEY and CDR2 SVGEGT. The DNA for the CDR3 is TGTGCCAGCAGTACCGGGACTAGCGGGGGGGTCGTAAGATATAGCTCCTACAATGAGCAGTTCTTC. Translation: CASSTGTSGGVVRYSSYNEQFF.

J is TRBJ1-2 and V is TRBV29-1; D gene unclear. V lost 3 bases, J lost 5 bases, and 7 bases lay in between. The CDR3 runs to 11 residues. Per the germline V gene, CDR1 is SQVTM and CDR2 is ANQGSEA. CDR3 in amino acids: CSVDPRYGYTF. CDR3 coding DNA: TGCAGCGTTGACCCCAGATATGGCTACACCTTC. The full variable domain, its missing parts supplied by reference TRBV29-1 and TRBJ1-2, is SAVISQKPSRDICQRGTSLTIQCQVDSQVTMMFWYRQQPGQSLTLIATANQGSEATYESGFVIDKFPISRPNLTFSTLTVSNMSPEDSSIYLCSVDPRYGYTFGSGTRLTVV.

The chain uses TRBV5-5 and TRBJ2-7; D uncertain. The V end lost 2 bases, the J end lost 1 base, and 10 bases lay between the germline ends. Looked up from germline, CDR1 is SGHKS and CDR2 is YYEKEE (reference sequence). This CDR3 region has 14 residues. CDR3 region: CASSFWVVSYEQYV. In DNA form, the CDR3 reads TGTGCCAGCAGCTTTTGGGTAGTATCCTACGAGCAGTACGTC.

The chain recombines TRBV29-1 with TRBJ2-3; perhaps TRBD2 as D (7 bases). V lost 6 bases and J 6 bases, leaving 25 bases between the germline ends. Germline-derived CDR1 and CDR2 are SQVTM and ANQGSEA. This CDR3 is 16 amino acids long. The CDR3 protein is CSVDRLAGATEDTQYF. The CDR3 DNA reads as TGCAGCGTCGACCGACTTGCGGGGGCCACCGAGGATACGCAGTATTTT.

In this sample, this clonotype turned up a few times. The chain recombines TRBV20-1 with TRBJ2-2; D unclear. The CDR3 runs 12 residues. CDR1 is DFQATT, CDR2 SNEGSKA, per germline (reference sequence). The CDR3 region is CRGMANTGELFF. The CDR3 bases are TGCAGGGGGATGGCGAACACCGGGGAGCTGTTTTTT.

The chain has TRBV20-1 and TRBJ2-3; 9 positions agree with TRBD2. From germline, CDR1 is DFQATT and CDR2 SNEGSKA (reference sequence). There are 16 residues in the CDR3. V shed 5 bases and J 4 bases; nucleotides not matched to a gene: 13. CDR3 in amino acids: CSALFWERGAADTQYF. In nucleotides, the CDR3 is TGCAGTGCTTTGTTTTGGGAGCGGGGGGCGGCAGATACGCAGTATTTT.

This clonotype appeared a few times. The CDR3 coding sequence is TGCAGTGCCTGGGGTTCAGGGCAGTACTTC. This gives the protein CSAWGSGQYF. V and J are TRBV20-1 and TRBJ2-7; no firm D call. This CDR3 has 10 amino acids. V was cut by 6 bases and J by 9 bases, with 12 bases left in between. Germline CDR1 DFQATT, CDR2 SNEGSKA (reference sequence).

The rearrangement joins TRBV6-1 to TRBJ2-1; 14 bases align to TRBD2. This CDR3 is 15 amino acids long. Germline V CDR1 and CDR2: MNHNS, SASEGT. Trimming took 6 bases from V and 8 from J; bases not matched to a gene: 6. The CDR3 region has the DNA TGTGCCAGCAGGGGGACTAGCGGGGGACTATATGAGCAGTTCTTC. Its protein is CASRGTSGGLYEQFF.

This clonotype was observed a handful of times. The chain combines TRBV18 with TRBJ1-6; TRBD1 might be the D (6 bases). V was trimmed by 6 bases and J by 0 bases, leaving 9 bases between them. The CDR3 is made up of 15 amino acids. Germline CDR1 is KGHSH and CDR2 is LQKENI. The CDR3 region has the DNA TGTGCCAGCTCCATGGACAGCTCCTATAATTCACCCCTCCACTTT. Translated: CASSMDSSYNSPLHF.

This clonotype was recorded many times. This chain joins TRBV3-1 and TRBJ2-5; D is perhaps TRBD2 (5 bases). V was cut by 3 bases and J by 2 bases, with 7 bases left in between. Per germline, CDR1 LGHDT and CDR2 YNNKEL (reference sequence). The CDR3 has 13 residues. This CDR3 reads CASSHTSQETQYF. In nucleotides, the CDR3 is TGTGCCAGCAGCCACACTAGTCAAGAGACCCAGTACTTC.

This clonotype was seen a handful of times. V usage is TRBV20-1 and J usage is TRBJ2-1; 9 bases are shared with TRBD2. Germline values: CDR1 DFQATT, CDR2 SNEGSKA (reference sequence). Trimming removed 3 bases from V and 9 bases from J; junction bases left unmatched: 9. The CDR3 is 14 amino acids. CDR3 DNA sequence: TGCAGTGCTAGTACGCGGGGGGGCTTCGGTGAGCAGTTCTTC. It encodes CSASTRGGFGEQFF.

This clonotype was picked up many times. The V and J genes are TRBV29-1 and TRBJ2-1, with D perhaps given as TRBD1 or TRBD2 (5 bases each). Germline assignment: CDR1 SQVTM and CDR2 ANQGSEA. Deletions cut 3 bases from V and 9 bases from J, with 15 bases between. The CDR3 runs to 13 residues. This CDR3 is CSVDWGPLLEQFF. The CDR3, as DNA: TGCAGCGTTGATTGGGGACCCCTTCTTGAGCAGTTCTTC.

This clonotype has at least ten counts. The chain has TRBV6-1 and TRBJ2-3; TRBD2 aligns across 11 bases. Germline V gene sequence: CDR1 MNHNS, CDR2 SASEGT. The CDR3 is 15 residues long. V lost 6 bases to trimming and J lost 1 base; unmatched junction nucleotides: 3. This CDR3 reads CASRQTSGGTDTQYF. Written as DNA, the CDR3 is TGTGCCAGCAGACAGACTAGCGGGGGCACAGATACGCAGTATTTT.